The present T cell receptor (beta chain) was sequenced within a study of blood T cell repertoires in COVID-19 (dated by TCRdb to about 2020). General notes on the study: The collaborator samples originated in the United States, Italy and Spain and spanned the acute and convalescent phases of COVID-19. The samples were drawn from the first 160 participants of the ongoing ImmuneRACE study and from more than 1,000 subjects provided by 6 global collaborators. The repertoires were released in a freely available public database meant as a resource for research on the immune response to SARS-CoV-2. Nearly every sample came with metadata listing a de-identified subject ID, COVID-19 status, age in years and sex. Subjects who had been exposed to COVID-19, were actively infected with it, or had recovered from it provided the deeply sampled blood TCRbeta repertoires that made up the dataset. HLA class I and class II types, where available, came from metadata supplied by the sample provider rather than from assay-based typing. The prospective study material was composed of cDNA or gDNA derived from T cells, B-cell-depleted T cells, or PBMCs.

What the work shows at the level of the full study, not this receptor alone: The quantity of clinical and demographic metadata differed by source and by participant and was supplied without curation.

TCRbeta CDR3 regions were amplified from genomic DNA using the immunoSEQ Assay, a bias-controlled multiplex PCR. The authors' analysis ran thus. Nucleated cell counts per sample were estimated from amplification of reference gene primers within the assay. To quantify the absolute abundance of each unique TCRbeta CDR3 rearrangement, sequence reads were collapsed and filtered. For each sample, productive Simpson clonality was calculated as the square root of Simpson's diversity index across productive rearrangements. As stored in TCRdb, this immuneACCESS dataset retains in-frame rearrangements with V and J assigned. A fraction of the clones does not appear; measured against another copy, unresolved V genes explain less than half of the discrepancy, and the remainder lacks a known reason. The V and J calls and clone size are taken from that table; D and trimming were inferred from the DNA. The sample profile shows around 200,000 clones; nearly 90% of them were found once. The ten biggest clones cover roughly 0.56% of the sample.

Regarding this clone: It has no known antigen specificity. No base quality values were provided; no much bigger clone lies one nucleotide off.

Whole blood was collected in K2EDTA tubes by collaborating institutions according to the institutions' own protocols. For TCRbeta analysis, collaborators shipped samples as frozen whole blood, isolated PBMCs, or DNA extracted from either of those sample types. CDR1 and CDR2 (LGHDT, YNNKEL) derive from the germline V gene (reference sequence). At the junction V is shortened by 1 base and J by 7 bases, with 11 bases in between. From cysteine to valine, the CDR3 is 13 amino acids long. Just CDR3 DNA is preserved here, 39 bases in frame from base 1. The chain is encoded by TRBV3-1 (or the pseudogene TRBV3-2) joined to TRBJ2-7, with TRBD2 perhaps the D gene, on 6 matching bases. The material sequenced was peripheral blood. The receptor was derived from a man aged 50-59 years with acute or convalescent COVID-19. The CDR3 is CASSQGRGGEQYV. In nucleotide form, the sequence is TGTGCCAGCAGCCAAGGGAGGGGAGGAGAGCAGTACGTC.